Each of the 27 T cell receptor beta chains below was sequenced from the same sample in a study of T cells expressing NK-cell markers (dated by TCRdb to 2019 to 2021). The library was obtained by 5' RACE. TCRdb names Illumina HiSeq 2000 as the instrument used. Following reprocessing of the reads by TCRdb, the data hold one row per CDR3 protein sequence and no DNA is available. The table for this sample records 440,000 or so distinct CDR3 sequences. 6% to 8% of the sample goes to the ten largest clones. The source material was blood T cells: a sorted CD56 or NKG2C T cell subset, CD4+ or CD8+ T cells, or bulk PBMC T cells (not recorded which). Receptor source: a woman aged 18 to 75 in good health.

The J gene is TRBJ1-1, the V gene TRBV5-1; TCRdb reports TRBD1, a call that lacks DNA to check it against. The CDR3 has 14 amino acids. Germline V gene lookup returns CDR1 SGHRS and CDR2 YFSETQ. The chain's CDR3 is CASSWTGERTEAFF.

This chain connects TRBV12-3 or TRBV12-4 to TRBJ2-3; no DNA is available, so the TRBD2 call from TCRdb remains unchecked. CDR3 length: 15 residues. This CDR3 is CASSSAGGVTDTQYF.

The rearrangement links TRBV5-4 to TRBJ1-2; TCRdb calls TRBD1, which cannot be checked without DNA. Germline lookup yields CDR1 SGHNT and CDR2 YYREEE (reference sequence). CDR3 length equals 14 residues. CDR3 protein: CASSLDRAHYGYTF.

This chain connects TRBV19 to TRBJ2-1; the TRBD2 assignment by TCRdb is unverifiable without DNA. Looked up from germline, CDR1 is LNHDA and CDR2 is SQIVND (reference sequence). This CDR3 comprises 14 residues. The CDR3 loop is CASSDGLAFNEQFF.

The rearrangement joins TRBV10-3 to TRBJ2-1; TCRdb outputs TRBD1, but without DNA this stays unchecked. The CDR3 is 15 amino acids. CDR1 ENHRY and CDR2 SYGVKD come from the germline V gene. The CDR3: CAISESSRGSGEQFF.

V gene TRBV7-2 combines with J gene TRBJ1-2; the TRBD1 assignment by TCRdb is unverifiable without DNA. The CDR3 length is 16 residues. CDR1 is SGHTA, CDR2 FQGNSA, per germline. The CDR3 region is CASRVPRPGASYGYTF. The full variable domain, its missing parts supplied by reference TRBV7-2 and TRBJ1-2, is GAGVSQSPSNKVTEKGKDVELRCDPISGHTALYWYRQSLGQGLEFLIYFQGNSAPDKSGLPSDRFSAERTGGSVSTLTIQRTQQEDSAVYLCASRVPRPGASYGYTFGSGTRLTVV.

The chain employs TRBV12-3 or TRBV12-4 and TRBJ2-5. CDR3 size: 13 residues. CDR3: CASSFGVWATQYF.

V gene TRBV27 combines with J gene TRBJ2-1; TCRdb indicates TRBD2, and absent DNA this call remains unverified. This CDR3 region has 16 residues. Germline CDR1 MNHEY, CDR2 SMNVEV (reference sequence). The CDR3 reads CASSYTSGRDNNEQFF.

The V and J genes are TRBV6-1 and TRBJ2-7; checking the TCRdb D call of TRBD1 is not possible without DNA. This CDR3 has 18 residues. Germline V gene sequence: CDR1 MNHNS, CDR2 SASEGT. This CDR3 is CASSDGGKGRRSSYEQYF.

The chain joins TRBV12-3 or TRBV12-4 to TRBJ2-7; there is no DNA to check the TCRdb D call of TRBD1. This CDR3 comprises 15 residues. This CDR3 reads CASSFRGQGPYEQYF.

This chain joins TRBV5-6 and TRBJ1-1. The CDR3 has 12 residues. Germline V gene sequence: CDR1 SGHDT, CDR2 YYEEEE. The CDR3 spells CASSLAPGPAFF.

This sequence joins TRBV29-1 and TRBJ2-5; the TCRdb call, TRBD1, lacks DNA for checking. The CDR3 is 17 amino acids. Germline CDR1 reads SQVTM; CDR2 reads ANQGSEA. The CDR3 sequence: CSVEEHRGGPPGETQYF. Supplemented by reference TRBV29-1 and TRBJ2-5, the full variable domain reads SAVISQKPSRDICQRGTSLTIQCQVDSQVTMMFWYRQQPGQSLTLIATANQGSEATYESGFVIDKFPISRPNLTFSTLTVSNMSPEDSSIYLCSVEEHRGGPPGETQYFGPGTRLLVL.

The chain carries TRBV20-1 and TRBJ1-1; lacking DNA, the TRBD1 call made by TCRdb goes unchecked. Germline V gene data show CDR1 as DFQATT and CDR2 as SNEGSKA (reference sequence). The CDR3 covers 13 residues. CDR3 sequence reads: CSAMTGGNTEAFF.

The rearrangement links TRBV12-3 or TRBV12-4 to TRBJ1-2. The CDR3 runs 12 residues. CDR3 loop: CASNEGNYGYTF.

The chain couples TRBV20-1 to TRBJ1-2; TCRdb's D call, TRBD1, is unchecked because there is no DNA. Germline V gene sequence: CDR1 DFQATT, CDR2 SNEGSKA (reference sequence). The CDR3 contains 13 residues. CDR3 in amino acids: CSASRTPDYGYTF.

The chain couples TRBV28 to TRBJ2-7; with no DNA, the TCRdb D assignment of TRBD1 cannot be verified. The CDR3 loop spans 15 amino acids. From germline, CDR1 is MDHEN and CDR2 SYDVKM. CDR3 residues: CACSARGEEHYEQYF.

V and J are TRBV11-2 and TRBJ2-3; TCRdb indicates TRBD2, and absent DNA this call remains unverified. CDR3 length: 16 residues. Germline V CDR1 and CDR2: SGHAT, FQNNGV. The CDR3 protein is CASSSQGGQRADTQYF.

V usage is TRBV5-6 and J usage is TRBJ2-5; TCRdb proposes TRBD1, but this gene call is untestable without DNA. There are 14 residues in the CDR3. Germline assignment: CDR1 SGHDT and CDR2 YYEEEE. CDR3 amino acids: CASSLVGIGETQYF.

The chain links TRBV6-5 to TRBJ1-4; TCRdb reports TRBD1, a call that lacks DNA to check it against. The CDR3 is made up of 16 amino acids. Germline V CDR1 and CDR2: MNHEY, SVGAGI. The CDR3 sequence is CASSYRATGVLGKLFF.

The CDR3 reads CASSSRTSGISYEQYF. The V gene is TRBV28, the J gene TRBJ2-7; the D call of TRBD2 rests on TCRdb alone, since no DNA is present to check it. The CDR3 has 16 amino acids. The germline gives CDR1 MDHEN, CDR2 SYDVKM.

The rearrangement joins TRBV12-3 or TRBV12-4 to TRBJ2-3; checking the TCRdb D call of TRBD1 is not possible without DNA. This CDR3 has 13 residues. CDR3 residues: CASSLGEPDTQYF.

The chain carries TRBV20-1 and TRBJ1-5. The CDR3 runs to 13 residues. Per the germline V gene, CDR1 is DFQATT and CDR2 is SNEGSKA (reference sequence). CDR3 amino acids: CSARAGGNQPQHF.

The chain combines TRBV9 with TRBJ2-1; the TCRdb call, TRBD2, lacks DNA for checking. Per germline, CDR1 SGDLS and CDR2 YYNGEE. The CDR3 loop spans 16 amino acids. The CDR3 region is CASSVEGLAGEDEQFF.

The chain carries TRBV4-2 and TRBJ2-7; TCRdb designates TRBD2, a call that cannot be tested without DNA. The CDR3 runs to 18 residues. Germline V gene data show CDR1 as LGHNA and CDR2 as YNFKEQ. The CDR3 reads CASSQDRGTSDRSNEQYF.

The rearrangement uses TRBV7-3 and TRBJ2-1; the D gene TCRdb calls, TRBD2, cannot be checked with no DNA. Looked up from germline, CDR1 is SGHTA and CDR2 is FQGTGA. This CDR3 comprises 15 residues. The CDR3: CASSGSGGSYNEQFF.

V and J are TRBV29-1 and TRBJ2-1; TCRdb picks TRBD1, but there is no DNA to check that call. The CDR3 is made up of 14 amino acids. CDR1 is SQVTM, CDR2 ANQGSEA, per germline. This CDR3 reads CSVEPTRGGNEQFF.

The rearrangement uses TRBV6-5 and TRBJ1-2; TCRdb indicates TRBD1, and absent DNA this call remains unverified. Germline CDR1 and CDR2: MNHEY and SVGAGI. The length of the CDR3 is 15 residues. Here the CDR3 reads CASSYSDRPGYGYTF.